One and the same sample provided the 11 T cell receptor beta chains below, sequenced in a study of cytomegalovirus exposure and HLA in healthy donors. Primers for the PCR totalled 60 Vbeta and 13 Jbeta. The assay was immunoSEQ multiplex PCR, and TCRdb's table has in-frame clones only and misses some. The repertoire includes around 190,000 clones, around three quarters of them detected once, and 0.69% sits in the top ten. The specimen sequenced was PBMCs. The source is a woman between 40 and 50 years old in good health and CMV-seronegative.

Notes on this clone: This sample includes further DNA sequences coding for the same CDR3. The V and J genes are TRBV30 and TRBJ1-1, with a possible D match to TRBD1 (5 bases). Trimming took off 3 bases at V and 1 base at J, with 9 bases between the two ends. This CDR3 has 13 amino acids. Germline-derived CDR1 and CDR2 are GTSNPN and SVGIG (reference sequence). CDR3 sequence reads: CAWSRGGNTEAFF. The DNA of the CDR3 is TGTGCCTGGAGCCGGGGGGGGAACACTGAAGCTTTCTTT.

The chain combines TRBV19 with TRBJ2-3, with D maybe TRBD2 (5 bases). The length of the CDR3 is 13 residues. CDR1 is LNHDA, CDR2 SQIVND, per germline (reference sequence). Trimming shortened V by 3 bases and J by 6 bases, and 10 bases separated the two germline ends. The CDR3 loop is CASSIGRADTQYF. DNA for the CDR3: TGTGCCAGTAGTATTGGGCGGGCCGATACGCAGTATTTT.

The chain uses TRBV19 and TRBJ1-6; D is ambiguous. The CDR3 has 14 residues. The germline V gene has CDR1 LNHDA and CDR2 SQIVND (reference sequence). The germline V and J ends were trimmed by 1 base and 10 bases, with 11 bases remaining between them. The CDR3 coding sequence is TGTGCCAGTAGTATAGGAGGGTGGCAATCACCCCTCCACTTT. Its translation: CASSIGGWQSPLHF.

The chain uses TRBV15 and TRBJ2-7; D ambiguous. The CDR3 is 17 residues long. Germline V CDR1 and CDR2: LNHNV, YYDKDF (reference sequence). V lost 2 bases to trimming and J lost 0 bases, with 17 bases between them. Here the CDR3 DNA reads TGTGCCACCAGCAGACACTTTGGAGTACCCCCCTCCTACGAGCAGTACTTC. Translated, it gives CATSRHFGVPPSYEQYF.

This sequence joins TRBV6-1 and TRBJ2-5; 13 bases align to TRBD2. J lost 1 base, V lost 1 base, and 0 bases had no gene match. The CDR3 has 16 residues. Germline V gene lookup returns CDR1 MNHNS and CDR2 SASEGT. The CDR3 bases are TGTGCCAGCAGTGAAGGGACTAGCGGGGGCCAAGAGACCCAGTACTTC. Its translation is CASSEGTSGGQETQYF.

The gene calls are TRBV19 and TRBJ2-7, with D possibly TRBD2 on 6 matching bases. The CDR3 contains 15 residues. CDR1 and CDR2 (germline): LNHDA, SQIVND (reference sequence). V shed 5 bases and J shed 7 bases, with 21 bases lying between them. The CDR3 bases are TGTGCCAGTAGTCCCCAATGGATGAGGGCGGGGGAGCAGTACTTC. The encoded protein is CASSPQWMRAGEQYF.

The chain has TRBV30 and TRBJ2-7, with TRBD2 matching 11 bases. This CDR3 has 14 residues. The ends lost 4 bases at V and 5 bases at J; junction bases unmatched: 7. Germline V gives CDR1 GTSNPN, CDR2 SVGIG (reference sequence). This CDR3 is CAWIAGGPTNEQYF. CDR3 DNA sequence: TGTGCCTGGATAGCGGGAGGGCCTACCAACGAGCAGTACTTC.

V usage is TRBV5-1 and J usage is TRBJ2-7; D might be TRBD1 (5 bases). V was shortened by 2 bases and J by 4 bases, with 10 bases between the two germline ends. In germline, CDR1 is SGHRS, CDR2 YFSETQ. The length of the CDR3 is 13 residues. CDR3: CASSLMTEYEQYF. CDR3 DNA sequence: TGCGCCAGCAGCTTAATGACAGAATACGAGCAGTACTTC.

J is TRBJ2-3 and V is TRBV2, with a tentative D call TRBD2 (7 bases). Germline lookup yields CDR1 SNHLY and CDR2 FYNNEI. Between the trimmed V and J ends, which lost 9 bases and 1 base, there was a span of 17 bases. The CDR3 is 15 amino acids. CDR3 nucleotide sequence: TGTGCCAGAAGGGGGTGGCGGGGGCGCACAGATACGCAGTATTTT. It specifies CARRGWRGRTDTQYF.

The CDR3 DNA sequence: TGCGCCAGCAGCCAAGAAGGACAGGGAACCGGGGAGCTGTTTTTT. Translating gives CASSQEGQGTGELFF. The rearrangement uses TRBV4-1 and TRBJ2-2, with TRBD1 matching over 8 bases. The CDR3 length is 15 residues. The trim removed 0 bases at V and 5 bases at J, leaving 2 bases unmatched. The germline V gene has CDR1 MGHRA and CDR2 YSYEKL.

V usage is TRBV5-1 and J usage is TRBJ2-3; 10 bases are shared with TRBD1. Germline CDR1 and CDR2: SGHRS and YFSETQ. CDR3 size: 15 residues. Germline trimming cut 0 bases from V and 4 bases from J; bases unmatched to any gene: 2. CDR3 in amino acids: CASSLDGTGADTQYF. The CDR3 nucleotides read TGCGCCAGCAGCTTGGACGGGACAGGGGCAGATACGCAGTATTTT.